The 27 T cell receptor beta chains in this list originate from one sample, sequenced in a study of post-analysis software for immune sequencing data. Findings and limits, study-wide: Patients carried roughly 5 TRBV segments more frequently than controls did, and TRBV5-6, TRBV5-1 and TRBV20-1 were among them.

Incorporated into the TCR beta cDNA libraries were unique molecular identifiers, which served to reduce PCR and sequencing biases. TCRdb fed the PCR reads into MiXCR, producing one record per CDR3 protein. Among 380,000 or so distinct CDR3 sequences, 30% to 45% were seen once, and the ten largest hold over 10%. No antigen has been identified for these receptors. The sample consisted of blood. All receptors come from a girl aged 10 to 17 with multiple sclerosis.

The chain recombines TRBV28 with TRBJ2-5; no definite D call. Per germline, CDR1 MDHEN and CDR2 SYDVKM. Trimming cost V 2 bases and J 5 bases, with 12 bases left between them. The length of the CDR3 is 14 residues. DNA of the CDR3: TGTGCCAGCAGTTTAGTCGCTAGGACCGAGACCCAGTACTTC. Encoded protein: CASSLVARTETQYF.

The rearrangement links TRBV4-2 to TRBJ2-5; D gene uncertain. With the DNA end fitting TRBJ2-7 better, the J assignment may be wrong. Germline assignment: CDR1 LGHNA and CDR2 YNFKEQ. The CDR3 runs to 15 residues. The CDR3 region is CASSHPRTPLGEQYF. CDR3 coding DNA: TGTGCCAGCAGCCATCCCCGGACCCCTCTAGGCGAGCAGTACTTC.

This clonotype occurred a few times. The chain combines TRBV5-1 with TRBJ2-7; unclear D gene. V was cut by 4 bases and J by 3 bases, with 11 bases left in between. The CDR3 sequence is 13 residues long. Germline V gives CDR1 SGHRS, CDR2 YFSETQ. The CDR3 DNA reads as TGCGCCAGCAGCCCTCCGCTTCGCTACGAGCAGTACTTC. It translates to CASSPPLRYEQYF.

In regard to this clonotype: One end of the junction is discordant with germline, which a read error may explain. This rearrangement joins TRBV20-1 to TRBJ1-4, with 10 bases that match TRBD1. The CDR3 has 15 residues. Looked up from germline, CDR1 is DFQATT and CDR2 is SNEGSKA (reference sequence). The chain's CDR3 is CSARRGRDRGEKRFF. DNA for the CDR3: TGCAGTGCTAGACGAGGCCGGGACAGGGGTGAAAAACGGTTTTTT.

This clonotype was detected a few times. This chain uses TRBV2 with TRBJ2-5; D possibly corresponds to TRBD1 (6 bases). The V gene's germline CDR1 is SNHLY and CDR2 FYNNEI. The CDR3 extends over 14 amino acids. With 5 bases removed from V and 5 bases from J, the gap between germline ends came to 15 bases. The chain's CDR3 is CASSPTQGRETQYF. CDR3 bases: TGTGCCAGCAGTCCAACACAGGGTAGGGAGACCCAGTACTTC.

This clonotype has only a few counts. This chain uses TRBV7-8 with TRBJ2-3, with 8 bases fitting TRBD2. CDR3 length: 16 residues. V lost 1 base, J lost 4 bases, and 7 bases stayed unmatched. Germline assignment: CDR1 SGHVS and CDR2 FQNEAQ. The CDR3 sequence is CASSLVGSGAPDTQYF. In DNA, the CDR3 is TGTGCCAGCAGCTTAGTGGGTAGCGGGGCCCCAGATACGCAGTATTTT. Drawing the rest from reference TRBV7-8 and TRBJ2-3, the complete variable domain is GAGVSQSPRYKVAKRGQDVALRCDPISGHVSLFWYQQALGQGPEFLTYFQNEAQLDKSGLPSDRFFAERPEGSVSTLKIQRTQQEDSAVYLCASSLVGSGAPDTQYFGPGTRLTVL.

This rearrangement joins TRBV20-1 to TRBJ1-5; 7 bases agree with TRBD1. This CDR3 comprises 14 residues. V shed 2 bases and J 3 bases; nucleotides not matched to a gene: 4. Germline values: CDR1 DFQATT, CDR2 SNEGSKA (reference sequence). The CDR3 protein is CSARRGQSNQPQHF. CDR3 nucleotides: TGCAGTGCTAGAAGGGGACAGTCCAATCAGCCCCAGCATTTT.

V is TRBV20-1 and J is TRBJ2-3, with D maybe TRBD2 (6 bases). CDR3 length: 15 amino acids. The ends were cut back, 2 bases at V and 2 bases at J, with 14 bases in the middle. Germline V gene data show CDR1 as DFQATT and CDR2 as SNEGSKA (reference sequence). The CDR3 spells CSARRGGALTDTQYF. DNA for the CDR3: TGCAGTGCTAGAAGAGGCGGGGCCCTCACAGATACGCAGTATTTT.

This clonotype turned up a few times. The chain is built from TRBV12-3 or TRBV12-4 and TRBJ1-1, with a tentative D call TRBD1 (5 bases). The V end lost 4 bases, the J end lost 2 bases, and 11 bases lay between the germline ends. This CDR3 is 14 amino acids long. The CDR3 DNA sequence: TGTGCCAGCAGTTGGGCCAGGGCCAACACTGAAGCTTTCTTT. This codes for CASSWARANTEAFF.

This chain joins TRBV20-1 and TRBJ1-2, with 9 nucleotides matching TRBD1. The CDR3 is 16 residues long. The V and J ends lost 1 base and 6 bases, in that order; junction bases with no gene match: 12. Germline V gene data show CDR1 as DFQATT and CDR2 as SNEGSKA (reference sequence). The CDR3 DNA sequence: TGCAGTGCTAGAGGGGGACAGGGCTTCTGGATTCATGGCTACACCTTC. Protein product: CSARGGQGFWIHGYTF.

The chain couples TRBV6-5 to TRBJ1-2, with D possibly TRBD1 on 5 matching bases. V gave up 0 bases and J gave up 2 bases, with 7 bases separating them. Germline V CDR1 and CDR2: MNHEY, SVGAGI. The CDR3 covers 14 residues. The CDR3 is CASSYSQGNYGYTF. The CDR3 DNA sequence: TGTGCCAGCAGTTACTCGCAGGGAAACTATGGCTACACCTTC.

This sequence joins TRBV11-2 and TRBJ1-1; 8 nucleotides align to TRBD1. Germline lookup yields CDR1 SGHAT and CDR2 FQNNGV. The ends lost 2 bases at V and 1 base at J; junction bases unmatched: 9. There are 17 residues in the CDR3. DNA for the CDR3: TGTGCCAGCAGCTTATTCAGGGGGCGCGGTCCGAACACTGAAGCTTTCTTT. Protein sequence: CASSLFRGRGPNTEAFF.

This clonotype was picked up a small number of times. The chain joins TRBV3-1 to TRBJ2-3; the D is unclear. The V end lost 2 bases, the J end lost 4 bases, and 16 bases lay between the germline ends. The CDR3 loop spans 16 amino acids. Germline V gives CDR1 LGHDT, CDR2 YNNKEL (reference sequence). The DNA for the CDR3 is TGTGCCAGCAGCCAATGTTCGGAGCGTCTGTCAGATACGCAGTATTTT. This encodes CASSQCSERLSDTQYF.

Turning to this clonotype: One end of the junction fails to match germline, which may point to a read error. This chain joins TRBV12-3 or TRBV12-4 and TRBJ2-3, with D maybe TRBD2 (7 bases). This CDR3 is 20 amino acids long. This CDR3 reads CASRPRRGGLRLGSADAQYF. DNA for the CDR3: TGTGCCAGCAGACCGCGGCGCGGGGGCCTACGATTGGGCAGCGCAGATGCGCAGTATTTT.

This clonotype was found a few times. CDR3: CASSPSGGGYTF. CDR3 nucleotide sequence: TGTGCCAGCAGTCCCTCCGGGGGTGGCTACACCTTC. The rearrangement joins TRBV6-6 to TRBJ1-2; possible D gene TRBD1, 5 bases. V was shortened by 5 bases and J by 7 bases, with 11 bases between the two germline ends. This CDR3 contains 12 residues. Germline CDR1 and CDR2: MNHNY and SVGAGI (reference sequence).

This clonotype was seen many times. The CDR3 nucleotides read TGTGCCAGCGGGAGAGGGGGGGAGACCCAGTACTTC. The encoded protein is CASGRGGETQYF. The V call is TRBV6-6, the J call TRBJ2-5, with D perhaps given as TRBD1 or TRBD2 (6 bases each). The V gene lost 8 bases and the J gene lost 5 bases, with 12 bases spanning the gap. There are 12 residues in the CDR3. Germline CDR1 MNHNY, CDR2 SVGAGI (reference sequence).

The chain joins TRBV4-2 to TRBJ2-7; 8 nucleotides agree with TRBD1. Germline trimming cut 3 bases from V and 2 bases from J; bases unmatched to any gene: 9. CDR1 LGHNA and CDR2 YNFKEQ come from the germline V gene. The CDR3 runs to 16 residues. The chain's CDR3 is CASSQGDRGPPYEQYF. The CDR3, as DNA: TGTGCCAGCAGCCAGGGCGACAGGGGCCCGCCCTACGAGCAGTACTTC.

This clonotype was seen only a few times. This chain connects TRBV20-1 to TRBJ1-2; a possible D gene is TRBD1 (5 bases). The CDR3 runs 14 residues. Germline V gives CDR1 DFQATT, CDR2 SNEGSKA (reference sequence). V was pared by 6 bases and J by 1 base, with 15 bases between. The CDR3 region has the DNA TGCAGTGCCCCGGGGGGAAGCCTTAACTATGGCTACACCTTC. Residues: CSAPGGSLNYGYTF.

This clonotype is a singleton in its sample. The chain employs TRBV20-1 and TRBJ1-4; weak D call: TRBD1 (6 bases). V lost 2 bases and J 4 bases, leaving 14 bases between the germline ends. Germline values: CDR1 DFQATT, CDR2 SNEGSKA (reference sequence). This CDR3 contains 15 residues. The CDR3 loop reads CSARRTGSGNEKLFF. The CDR3 DNA reads TGCAGTGCTAGACGTACAGGGTCGGGTAATGAAAAACTGTTTTTT.

This chain uses TRBV5-1 with TRBJ2-1; D tentatively fits TRBD1 or TRBD2 (6 bases each). V gave up 0 bases and J gave up 7 bases, with 14 bases separating them. Germline CDR1 and CDR2: SGHRS and YFSETQ. This CDR3 comprises 15 residues. The CDR3 sequence: CASSLAGAPENEQFF. The CDR3 nucleotides read TGCGCCAGCAGCTTGGCGGGGGCCCCAGAGAATGAGCAGTTCTTC.

The rearrangement uses TRBV6-5 and TRBJ2-7, with D perhaps given as TRBD1 or TRBD2 (7 bases each). Trimming cost V 6 bases and J 1 base, with 16 bases left between them. The germline gives CDR1 MNHEY, CDR2 SVGAGI. This CDR3 comprises 15 residues. The CDR3 reads CASSLGGTVSYEQYF. The CDR3 nucleotides are TGTGCCAGCAGCTTGGGGGGGACAGTTTCCTACGAGCAGTACTTC.

V gene TRBV10-3 combines with J gene TRBJ2-7; D is possibly TRBD1 or TRBD2 (5 bases each). This CDR3 is 13 amino acids long. Germline V gene sequence: CDR1 ENHRY, CDR2 SYGVKD. The V end lost 8 bases, the J end lost 2 bases, and 13 bases lay between the germline ends. CDR3 in DNA: TGTGCCATCGGCCGGGACGAACCCTACGAGCAGTACTTC. Its translation: CAIGRDEPYEQYF.

The rearrangement links TRBV20-1 to TRBJ1-5; D gene ambiguous. The CDR3 contains 16 residues. CDR1 and CDR2 (germline): DFQATT, SNEGSKA (reference sequence). V lost 2 bases, J lost 0 bases, and 14 bases lay in between. The CDR3 reads CSARFNSGYSNQPQHF. The DNA for the CDR3 is TGCAGTGCTAGATTTAACAGCGGTTATAGCAATCAGCCCCAGCATTTT.

V and J are TRBV15 and TRBJ2-5; D gene uncertain. The germline CDR1 and CDR2 sequences are LNHNV and YYDKDF (reference sequence). CDR3 length equals 12 residues. V was shortened by 1 base and J by 1 base, with 1 base between the two germline ends. The CDR3 nucleotides are TGTGCCACCAGCAGAGCCCAAGAGACCCAGTACTTC. Protein product: CATSRAQETQYF.

In this sample, this clonotype turned up a few times. The chain joins TRBV20-1 to TRBJ2-7; 13 bases are shared with TRBD2. J gave up 5 bases and V 6 bases, and 4 bases lay outside the gene matches. CDR1 DFQATT and CDR2 SNEGSKA come from the germline V gene (reference sequence). The CDR3 totals 13 residues. CDR3 sequence reads: CSATSGGADEQYF. Here the CDR3 DNA reads TGCAGTGCCACTAGCGGGGGGGCTGACGAGCAGTACTTC.

V is TRBV6-1 and J is TRBJ1-1, with no clear D. Trimming pared 3 bases from V and 1 base from J, leaving 9 bases between. Germline V CDR1 and CDR2: MNHNS, SASEGT. CDR3 length: 14 amino acids. CDR3 nucleotide sequence: TGTGCCAGCAGTGAGTTCACCTGGAACACTGAAGCTTTCTTT. Translation gives CASSEFTWNTEAFF.

In DNA, the CDR3 is TGTGCCAGCAGCTTAGCGGCAGAGAGCTCCTACGAGCAGTACTTC. Protein product: CASSLAAESSYEQYF. The V gene is TRBV7-9, the J gene TRBJ2-7; D remains unclear. CDR3 length: 15 amino acids. Germline V lookup: CDR1 SEHNR, CDR2 FQNEAQ (reference sequence). The V and J ends lost 0 bases and 0 bases respectively, with 9 bases between them.